Described below is a single TCR beta chain sequence and its context. This specimen belongs to a study of technical replicates of blood from several donors. TCRdb keeps only in-frame clones here, not all; method: immunoSEQ multiplex PCR. Of around 80,000 clones listed, about 98% are singletons. CDR3 length: 15 amino acids. V trimming: 4 bases; J trimming: 2 bases; junction bases outside the gene matches: 7. Germline V gives CDR1 SGHNT, CDR2 YYREEE (reference sequence). Source material: T cells isolated from PBMCs. The V and J genes are TRBV5-4 and TRBJ2-5, with 8 bases fitting TRBD2. This receptor was obtained from a human donor in good health. CDR3 amino acids: CASSLSSGEQETQYF. In nucleotides, the CDR3 is TGTGCCAGCAGCCTTAGTAGCGGGGAACAAGAGACCCAGTACTTC.